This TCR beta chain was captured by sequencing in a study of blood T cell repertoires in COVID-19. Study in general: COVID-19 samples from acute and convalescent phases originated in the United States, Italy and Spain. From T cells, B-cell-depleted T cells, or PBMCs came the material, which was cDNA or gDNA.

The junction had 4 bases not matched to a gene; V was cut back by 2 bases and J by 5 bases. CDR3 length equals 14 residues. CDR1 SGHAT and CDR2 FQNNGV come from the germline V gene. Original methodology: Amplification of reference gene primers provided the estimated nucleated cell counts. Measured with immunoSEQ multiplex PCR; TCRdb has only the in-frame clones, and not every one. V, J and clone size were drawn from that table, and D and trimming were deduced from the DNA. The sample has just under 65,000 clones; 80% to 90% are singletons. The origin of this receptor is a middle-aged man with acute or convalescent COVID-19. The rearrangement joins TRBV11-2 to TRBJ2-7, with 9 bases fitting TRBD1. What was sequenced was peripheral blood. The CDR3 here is CASSLWTGDHEQYF. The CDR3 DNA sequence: TGTGCCAGCAGCTTATGGACAGGGGACCACGAGCAGTACTTC.